This entry lists 20 T cell receptor beta chains sequenced from one sample in a study of CD8+ T cells in alopecia areata. Extracted RNA was reverse transcribed, and the resulting cDNA served as sequencing template. TCRdb keeps only in-frame clones here, not all; method: immunoSEQ multiplex PCR. This sample carries 250,000 or so clones and no singletons, and approximately 1.2% goes to the top ten. Markers including CD4, CD8alpha, NKG2D and NKG2ACE guided sorting of pooled cutaneous lymph node cells. Sequencing was performed on CD4+ T cells sorted from a lymph node. These TCRs come from a C3H/HeJ mouse with alopecia areata. The MHC haplotype recorded for the strain is H2-k.

This clone was seen a few times. Genes here carry mouse names. The CDR3 is cut off 4 residues early in the read; its end comes from the germline J gene. The V and J genes are TRBV13-1 and TRBJ2-7, with a weak D call TRBD1 (6 bases). This CDR3 is built from 15 residues. The germline V gene encodes CDR1 NSHNY and CDR2 SYGAGN. Trimming shortened V by 2 bases and J by 0 bases, and 12 bases separated the two germline ends. CDR3 loop: CASSEGWDNSYEQYF. The part of the CDR3 DNA that was read is TGTGCCAGCAGTGAGGGGTGGGACAACTCCTAT.

Notes on this clone: Any gene name here is a mouse gene name. The read halts 4 residues ahead of the CDR3 end, with the missing end drawn from the germline J gene. The chain uses TRBV13-3 and TRBJ2-2, with D maybe TRBD1 (6 bases). Germline loops: CDR1 NNHDY, CDR2 SYVADS. V was pared by 3 bases and J by 0 bases, with 9 bases between. This CDR3 has 15 amino acids. Incomplete CDR3 DNA: TGTGCCAGCAGTGTGGGACAAGCAAACACCGGG. Its translation is CASSVGQANTG. The whole CDR3 sequence is CASSVGQANTGQLYF.

Concerning this clone itself: Gene names and germline refer to mouse. The read terminates 4 residues ahead of where the CDR3 ends, so the germline J gene completes it. The same CDR3 can be traced to other DNA sequences in this sample. V usage is TRBV31 and J usage is TRBJ2-1; D is perhaps TRBD2 (6 bases). Germline V gene lookup returns CDR1 GKSSPN and CDR2 SITVG. The ends were cut back, 0 bases at V and 0 bases at J, with 6 bases in the middle. This CDR3 is built from 14 residues. The part of the CDR3 DNA that was read is TGTGCCTGGAGTCTTGGGGGTAACTATGCT. Its translation: CAWSLGGNYA. The full CDR3 protein is CAWSLGGNYAEQFF.

As to this clone: Gene names follow the mouse nomenclature. The read ends 4 residues shy of where the CDR3 ends; the end is completed using the germline J gene. Other nucleotide sequences in the sample specify the same CDR3. V gene TRBV2 combines with J gene TRBJ2-2, with D possibly matching TRBD1 (5 bases). V was cut by 0 bases and J by 0 bases, with 8 bases left in between. The length of the CDR3 is 16 residues. Germline CDR1 reads LGHNA; CDR2 reads YSYQKL. The CDR3 region is CASSQEGHANTGQLYF. The sequenced CDR3 bases are TGTGCCAGCAGCCAAGAAGGACATGCAAACACCGGG.

This clone came up a few times. Germline and genes: mouse. The read stops 4 residues short of the end of the CDR3; the missing end is completed from the germline J gene. The J gene is TRBJ2-3, the V gene TRBV13-1, with D maybe TRBD1 (5 bases). This CDR3 region has 15 residues. Trimming cost V 0 bases and J 3 bases, with 11 bases left between them. Germline V gene lookup returns CDR1 NSHNY and CDR2 SYGAGN. The covered CDR3 bases are TGTGCCAGCAGTGATGCAGGGTCGAGGGCAGAA. It yields the protein CASSDAGSRAE. The complete CDR3 reads CASSDAGSRAETLYF.

In its sample, this clone was seen a few times. Gene names and germline refer to mouse. The read terminates 4 residues before the CDR3 end, so the remaining end is supplied by the germline J gene. Other DNA variants within this sample encode the same CDR3. The genes are TRBV5 and TRBJ2-7, with 11 bases aligning to TRBD2. From germline, CDR1 is LGHNA and CDR2 YNLKQL (reference sequence). The CDR3 spans 14 residues. The part of the CDR3 DNA that was read is TGTGCCAGCAGCCCCCGACTGGGGGGGTAT. It specifies CASSPRLGGY. The full CDR3 reads CASSPRLGGYEQYF.

In regard to this clone: Mouse gene names and germline throughout. The read halts 4 residues ahead of the CDR3 end, with the missing end drawn from the germline J gene. The chain joins TRBV13-2 to TRBJ1-2, with 8 bases lining up with TRBD1. The CDR3 extends over 13 amino acids. In germline, CDR1 is NNHNN, CDR2 SYGAGS (reference sequence). J lost 4 bases, V lost 5 bases, and 4 bases had no gene match. The CDR3 protein is CASGDREGSDYTF. The DNA read from the CDR3 is TGTGCCAGCGGGGACAGGGAGGGCTCC.

This clone showed up just a few times. Gene names follow the mouse nomenclature. Read coverage stops 4 residues before the CDR3 terminus; the germline J gene supplies the remainder. The chain links TRBV19 to TRBJ2-5, with 10 bases aligning to TRBD1. The CDR3 runs to 15 residues. Germline values: CDR1 FNHDT, CDR2 SITEND (reference sequence). CDR3 sequence: CASSTPDRGRDTQYF. The sequenced CDR3 bases are TGTGCCAGCAGTACCCCGGACAGGGGGAGAGAC.

This clone was counted a few times. Here the gene names and germline are mouse. The read ends 4 residues before the CDR3 terminus; that terminus is restored from the germline J gene. Other DNA sequences in this specimen translate into the identical CDR3. V gene TRBV19 combines with J gene TRBJ1-1; D is undetermined. CDR1 is FNHDT and CDR2 is SITEND in the germline V gene (reference sequence). This CDR3 spans 13 amino acids. V lost 2 bases, J lost 2 bases, and 7 bases lay in between. CDR3 DNA, as far as it was read: TGTGCCAGCAGTATGAGAGGTAACACA. It yields the protein CASSMRGNT. The complete CDR3 reads CASSMRGNTEVFF. The whole variable domain, remainder taken from reference TRBV19 and TRBJ1-1, is GGIITQTPKFLIGQEGQKLTLKCQQNFNHDTMYWYRQDSGKGLRLIYYSITENDLQKGDLSEGYDASREKKSSFSLTVTSAQKNEMAVFLCASSMRGNTEVFFGKGTRLTVV.

This clone was detected only a few times. Gene labels here are mouse ones. Read sequence stops 4 residues before the CDR3 end, and the germline J gene provides the missing end. This sequence joins TRBV1 and TRBJ1-2; D call uncertain. The germline CDR1 and CDR2 sequences are NSQYPW and LRSPGD (reference sequence). V was clipped by 2 bases and J by 0 bases, with 7 bases between them. This CDR3 region has 14 residues. This CDR3 reads CTCSAHNANSDYTF. CDR3 DNA, as far as it was read: TGCACCTGCAGTGCACACAATGCAAACTCC.

Only a few counts were recorded for this clone. Gene names follow the mouse nomenclature. The observed sequence ends 4 residues before the CDR3 terminus, with the missing tail filled in from the germline J gene. This chain joins TRBV19 and TRBJ2-2; 9 bases fit TRBD1. Germline V gene lookup returns CDR1 FNHDT and CDR2 SITEND (reference sequence). The CDR3 totals 14 residues. The trim removed 6 bases at V and 4 bases at J, leaving 4 bases unmatched. The DNA read from the CDR3 is TGTGCCAGCATCCGGGACAGGGTCACCGGG. This translates into CASIRDRVTG. The full CDR3 sequence reads CASIRDRVTGQLYF.

There are a few counts of this clone. Gene and germline names: mouse. Sequencing ends 4 residues short of the CDR3 end; the germline J gene provides the rest. The chain is built from TRBV31 and TRBJ1-1; 7 bases align to TRBD1. This CDR3 is 14 amino acids long. J lost 0 bases, V lost 0 bases, and 1 base had no gene match. Germline V gives CDR1 GKSSPN, CDR2 SITVG. The part of the CDR3 DNA that was read is TGTGCCTGGAGTCTCAGGGGGGAGAACACA. It codes for CAWSLRGENT. The CDR3 in its entirety is CAWSLRGENTEVFF.

Regarding this clone: Gene names and germline refer to mouse. The missing CDR3 end, 4 residues past where the read stops, is filled in from the germline J gene. This sequence joins TRBV31 and TRBJ2-1, with 7 bases lining up with TRBD2. Per the germline V gene, CDR1 is GKSSPN and CDR2 is SITVG. The ends lost 0 bases at V and 3 bases at J; junction bases unmatched: 5. This CDR3 has 15 residues. The CDR3 loop is CAWSLVTGLYAEQFF. The sequenced part of the CDR3 DNA is TGTGCCTGGAGTCTAGTGACTGGGCTCTATGCT.

Comments on this clone: All gene names here are mouse names. The missing CDR3 end, 4 residues past where the read stops, is filled in from the germline J gene. The chain employs TRBV19 and TRBJ2-7; 12 bases are a match to TRBD2. The CDR3 totals 14 residues. CDR1 is FNHDT, CDR2 SITEND, per germline (reference sequence). The CDR3 sequence is CASSTGLGGYEQYF. The part of the CDR3 DNA that was read is TGTGCCAGCAGTACGGGACTGGGGGGTTAT.

In this sample, this clone turned up a few times. Genes here carry mouse names. The CDR3 end falls 4 residues outside the read, so it is completed with the germline J gene. J is TRBJ2-3 and V is TRBV19; 11 bases match TRBD2. This CDR3 has 16 residues. Trimming cost V 5 bases and J 1 base; bases outside gene matches: 6. CDR1 and CDR2 from the germline V gene are FNHDT and SITEND (reference sequence). The CDR3: CASRMRTGGRAETLYF. The covered CDR3 bases are TGTGCCAGCAGGATGAGGACTGGGGGGCGTGCAGAA.

A remark on this clone: Any gene name here is a mouse gene name. The CDR3 extends 4 residues past the end of the read, so its final part is completed from the germline J gene. The chain links TRBV1 to TRBJ1-1, with D perhaps TRBD1 (6 bases). The CDR3 totals 14 residues. Trimming removed 1 base from V and 2 bases from J, with 8 bases in between. Looked up from germline, CDR1 is NSQYPW and CDR2 is LRSPGD (reference sequence). CDR3 bases read: TGCACCTGCAGTGCAGGACAGGTTAACACA. As protein: CTCSAGQVNT. The entire CDR3 protein is CTCSAGQVNTEVFF.

Concerning this clone itself: Gene labels here are mouse ones. The sequenced fragment ends 4 residues before the CDR3 boundary, so the rest is inferred from the germline J gene. This CDR3 is also generated by other DNA sequences in the sample. The rearrangement joins TRBV19 to TRBJ2-3, with a weak D call TRBD2 (5 bases). The CDR3 extends over 15 amino acids. Germline V lookup: CDR1 FNHDT, CDR2 SITEND (reference sequence). V lost 0 bases to trimming and J lost 0 bases, with 8 bases between them. CDR3 protein: CASSIGLGSAETLYF. The part of the CDR3 DNA that was read is TGTGCCAGCAGTATAGGGCTGGGTAGTGCAGAA.

Details on this clone: The gene names here belong to mouse. The missing CDR3 end, 3 residues past where the read stops, is filled in from the germline J gene. The chain couples TRBV5 to TRBJ1-6; the D is unclear. TRBJ1-6 is classed as an ORF, of uncertain function. V dropped 0 bases and J dropped 0 bases, with 9 bases sitting between them. The CDR3 spans 17 residues. Germline V gene data show CDR1 as LGHNA and CDR2 as YNLKQL (reference sequence). The CDR3 spells CASSQDPGDSYNSPLYF. Incomplete CDR3 DNA: TGTGCCAGCAGCCAAGACCCAGGAGATTCCTATAATTCGCCC.

Turning to this clone: Each gene name is a mouse one. The sequenced fragment ends 4 residues before the CDR3 boundary, so the rest is inferred from the germline J gene. The J gene is TRBJ2-1, the V gene TRBV5; D gene unclear. V was cut by 3 bases and J by 1 base, with 10 bases left in between. CDR1 and CDR2 from the germline V gene are LGHNA and YNLKQL (reference sequence). The CDR3 loop spans 15 amino acids. The CDR3 spells CASSHEQKNYAEQFF. CDR3 DNA (partial): TGTGCCAGCAGCCATGAACAGAAAAACTATGCT.

In its sample, this clone was seen a few times. Gene labels here are mouse ones. The sequence runs out 4 residues before the end of the CDR3; the remainder is reconstructed from the germline J gene. The chain links TRBV17 to TRBJ2-2; a weak D match, TRBD1 (5 bases). This CDR3 spans 15 amino acids. From germline, CDR1 is MNHDT and CDR2 YYDKIL. V lost 3 bases to trimming and J lost 0 bases, with 8 bases between them. CDR3 amino acids: CASSSPRANTGQLYF. Incomplete CDR3 DNA: TGTGCTAGCAGTAGTCCCAGGGCAAACACCGGG.